The 24 T cell receptor beta chains reported below all come from one sample, sequenced in a study of identical twins. TCRdb re-analysed the 5' RACE reads in MiXCR, keeping a single row per CDR3 protein. The sample includes 500,000 to 700,000 distinct CDR3 sequences, about 7.1% of them seen just once. This sample was also put to use in a study of yellow fever vaccine responses in identical twins.

Source material: PBMCs. These receptors all come from a woman under 30 in good health.

Many counts were recorded for this clonotype. The chain combines TRBV12-3 or TRBV12-4 with TRBJ2-5; 9 nucleotides match TRBD2. This CDR3 has 14 amino acids. J was trimmed by 5 bases and V by 6 bases; bases with no gene match: 7. CDR3 DNA: TGTGCCAGCAGCATAGCGGGAGTGGGGGAGACCCAGTACTTC. Translation gives CASSIAGVGETQYF.

This CDR3 reads CASSAQGRTYEQYF. The CDR3 bases are TGTGCCAGTAGTGCACAGGGGAGGACCTACGAGCAGTACTTC. This chain joins TRBV19 and TRBJ2-7, with D perhaps matching TRBD1 (7 bases). Germline V gives CDR1 LNHDA, CDR2 SQIVND (reference sequence). The CDR3 length is 14 residues. The ends were cut back, 5 bases at V and 2 bases at J, with 13 bases in the middle. The variable domain in full, completed from reference TRBV19 and TRBJ2-7, reads DGGITQSPKYLFRKEGQNVTLSCEQNLNHDAMYWYRQDPGQGLRLIYYSQIVNDFQKGDIAEGYSVSREKKESFPLTVTSAQKNPTAFYLCASSAQGRTYEQYFGPGTRLTVT.

The table lists this clonotype with many counts. The rearrangement joins TRBV5-1 to TRBJ2-2, with 7 bases lining up with TRBD1. Germline V gene lookup returns CDR1 SGHRS and CDR2 YFSETQ. Losses at the gene ends were 4 bases for V and 6 bases for J; bases not matched to a gene: 9. The CDR3 has 15 amino acids. The CDR3 reads CASSNMTGTAGELFF. DNA for the CDR3: TGCGCCAGCAGCAACATGACAGGGACGGCCGGGGAGCTGTTTTTT.

The J gene is TRBJ2-5, the V gene TRBV25-1, with D unclear. The V gene's germline CDR1 is MGHDK and CDR2 SYGVNS. Trimming pared 3 bases from V and 1 base from J, leaving 15 bases between. The CDR3 covers 16 residues. The DNA of the CDR3 is TGTGCCAGCAGTGAGGGCAAGAAGGTATTCCAAGAGACCCAGTACTTC. This sequence encodes CASSEGKKVFQETQYF.

There are a few counts of this clonotype. The chain couples TRBV29-1 to TRBJ2-3, with 8 bases that match TRBD2. The germline V gene has CDR1 SQVTM and CDR2 ANQGSEA. CDR3 size: 16 residues. The V gene end was trimmed by 6 bases and the J gene end by 2 bases; junction bases not matched to a gene: 13. The CDR3 DNA sequence: TGCAGCGTCCATCGTTATAGCGGGGCCTTCACAGATACGCAGTATTTT. It translates to CSVHRYSGAFTDTQYF.

Ten or more counts support this clonotype. CDR3 coding DNA: TGTGCCAGCAGCTTAGAAGGGGTCTCTCCGGGACCGACCTCATTCCTATACTATGGCTACACCTTC. This gives the protein CASSLEGVSPGPTSFLYYGYTF. This chain connects TRBV11-2 to TRBJ1-2, with a tentative D call TRBD1 (5 bases). Germline assignment: CDR1 SGHAT and CDR2 FQNNGV. V lost 0 bases, J lost 3 bases, and 32 bases lay in between. The CDR3 is made up of 22 amino acids.

V gene TRBV4-1 combines with J gene TRBJ1-4; tentatively, D is TRBD1 (6 bases). V was clipped by 3 bases and J by 5 bases, with 13 bases between them. Per the germline V gene, CDR1 is MGHRA and CDR2 is YSYEKL. CDR3 length: 15 residues. The CDR3 nucleotides read TGCGCCAGCAGCCACCTAGGACAGACAAATGAAAAACTGTTTTTT. Protein sequence: CASSHLGQTNEKLFF.

The chain couples TRBV6-1 to TRBJ2-2; weak D call: TRBD2 (7 bases). The CDR3 is 16 residues long. Trimming removed 5 bases from V and 4 bases from J, with 17 bases in between. Germline-derived CDR1 and CDR2 are MNHNS and SASEGT. The CDR3 spells CASSRRGGKGTGELFF. The CDR3 DNA is TGTGCCAGCAGTAGGAGGGGGGGCAAAGGCACCGGGGAGCTGTTTTTT.

This chain uses TRBV24-1 with TRBJ2-5, with D possibly matching TRBD2 (5 bases). Germline V gives CDR1 KGHDR, CDR2 SFDVKD. This CDR3 is built from 13 residues. V lost 1 base to trimming and J lost 4 bases, with 6 bases between them. Here the CDR3 reads CATSDLRGETQYF. The CDR3 DNA sequence: TGTGCCACCAGTGATTTACGGGGAGAGACCCAGTACTTC.

The sample holds many counts of this clonotype. The J gene is TRBJ2-1, the V gene TRBV9; no reliable D call. The CDR3 runs to 14 residues. Per the germline V gene, CDR1 is SGDLS and CDR2 is YYNGEE. Deletions cut 4 bases from V and 6 bases from J, with 14 bases between. CDR3 loop: CASSIVGSVNEQFF. The CDR3 nucleotides are TGTGCCAGCAGCATTGTAGGGTCGGTCAATGAGCAGTTCTTC.

This clonotype was counted only a few times. J is TRBJ2-1 and V is TRBV3-1; 8 nucleotides line up with TRBD2. Germline CDR1 LGHDT, CDR2 YNNKEL (reference sequence). CDR3 length: 16 residues. J gave up 7 bases and V 4 bases, and 12 bases lay outside the gene matches. CDR3 sequence (DNA): TGTGCCAGCAGCCCCTGGGCCTCGGGGGGGTTGAATGAGCAGTTCTTC. It encodes CASSPWASGGLNEQFF.

This clonotype was picked up a small number of times. This chain joins TRBV7-6 and TRBJ2-1; 8 bases agree with TRBD2. Germline V gene sequence: CDR1 SGHVS, CDR2 FNYEAQ. With V trimmed by 5 bases and J by 0 bases, 9 bases remained unmatched. The CDR3 is 17 amino acids. CDR3 bases: TGTGCCAGCAGCCGGTTGGCTAGCGGGTCCTCCTACAATGAGCAGTTCTTC. Protein: CASSRLASGSSYNEQFF.

This clonotype was observed many times. The chain carries TRBV7-9 and TRBJ2-7; D is unclear. The V end lost 0 bases, the J end lost 2 bases, and 5 bases lay between the germline ends. Germline V CDR1 and CDR2: SEHNR, FQNEAQ (reference sequence). This CDR3 has 13 amino acids. CDR3 protein: CASSLASTYEQYF. Written as DNA, the CDR3 is TGTGCCAGCAGCTTAGCGAGCACCTACGAGCAGTACTTC.

The rearrangement joins TRBV5-1 to TRBJ2-3, with D unclear. This CDR3 region has 13 residues. Germline CDR1 is SGHRS and CDR2 is YFSETQ. The V and J ends lost 4 bases and 4 bases respectively, with 10 bases between them. In DNA, the CDR3 is TGCGCCAGCAGCAACTCTCGGGCAGATACGCAGTATTTT. Translating it yields CASSNSRADTQYF.

This clonotype was observed a few times. The chain combines TRBV24-1 with TRBJ2-1, with 10 bases fitting TRBD2. CDR1 and CDR2 from the germline V gene are KGHDR and SFDVKD. CDR3 size: 16 residues. V lost 4 bases and J lost 5; bases outside the gene matches: 7. CDR3 in amino acids: CATSDNRLAGHNEQFF. The CDR3 region has the DNA TGTGCCACCAGTGACAACCGACTAGCGGGCCACAATGAGCAGTTCTTC.

This clonotype was seen many times. CDR3 sequence reads: CASGRQGNTGELFF. The DNA of the CDR3 is TGTGCCAGCGGGAGACAGGGGAACACCGGGGAGCTGTTTTTT. The chain carries TRBV27 and TRBJ2-2; 7 bases map to TRBD1. The trim removed 8 bases at V and 1 base at J, leaving 4 bases unmatched. The CDR3 consists of 14 residues. The germline V gene has CDR1 MNHEY and CDR2 SMNVEV (reference sequence).

This clonotype appeared many times. The J gene is TRBJ2-7, the V gene TRBV5-1; 11 nucleotides align to TRBD1. CDR3 size: 13 residues. J lost 7 bases, V lost 4 bases, and 4 bases had no gene match. Germline loops: CDR1 SGHRS, CDR2 YFSETQ. This CDR3 is CASSQGTGGEQYV. DNA for the CDR3: TGCGCCAGCAGCCAAGGGACAGGGGGGGAGCAGTACGTC.

The gene calls are TRBV6-1 and TRBJ2-3; tentative D call: TRBD2 (6 bases). The V gene lost 6 bases and the J gene lost 6 bases, with 25 bases spanning the gap. Germline CDR1 and CDR2: MNHNS and SASEGT. This CDR3 region has 17 residues. The CDR3 sequence: CASRPGTLGRAWDTQYF. The CDR3 region has the DNA TGTGCCAGCAGACCCGGGACTCTTGGCCGGGCGTGGGATACGCAGTATTTT.

This clonotype was picked up a small number of times. The J gene is TRBJ2-1, the V gene TRBV5-1, with D uncertain. The CDR3 consists of 12 residues. V gave up 4 bases and J gave up 9 bases, with 11 bases separating them. Germline V CDR1 and CDR2: SGHRS, YFSETQ. DNA of the CDR3: TGCGCCAGCAGCGCTAGGGATCGTGAGCAGTTCTTC. It translates to CASSARDREQFF.

This clonotype was counted only a few times. The chain uses TRBV7-2 and TRBJ2-2; 12 nucleotides agree with TRBD2. The CDR3 runs 16 residues. The germline V gene has CDR1 SGHTA and CDR2 FQGNSA. V shed 4 bases and J 0 bases; nucleotides not matched to a gene: 0. CDR3: CASSWTSGANTGELFF. Here the CDR3 DNA reads TGTGCCAGCAGCTGGACTAGCGGGGCGAACACCGGGGAGCTGTTTTTT.

The rearrangement links TRBV7-9 to TRBJ1-4; 8 bases are shared with TRBD1. The ends lost 11 bases at V and 8 bases at J; junction bases unmatched: 10. This CDR3 comprises 13 residues. In germline, CDR1 is SEHNR, CDR2 FQNEAQ (reference sequence). CDR3 nucleotide sequence: TGTGCCGGTCGACAGGGGCCGGAAGAAAAACTGTTTTTT. It is translated as CAGRQGPEEKLFF. Using reference TRBV7-9 and TRBJ1-4 for the parts outside the CDR3, the full variable domain is DTGVSQNPRHKITKRGQNVTFRCDPISEHNRLYWYRQTLGQGPEFLTYFQNEAQLEKSRLLSDRFSAERPKGSFSTLEIQRTEQGDSAMYLCAGRQGPEEKLFFGSGTQLSVL.

The chain employs TRBV5-1 and TRBJ1-1; TRBD1 aligns across 10 bases. CDR3 size: 16 residues. Germline V gene lookup returns CDR1 SGHRS and CDR2 YFSETQ. Losses at the gene ends were 4 bases for V and 1 base for J; bases not matched to a gene: 7. This CDR3 reads CASSPGTGAQNTEAFF. In nucleotides, the CDR3 is TGCGCCAGCAGCCCCGGGACAGGGGCCCAGAACACTGAAGCTTTCTTT.

This clonotype has more than one count but fewer than ten. The chain links TRBV25-1 to TRBJ2-5; D unclear. Germline CDR1 is MGHDK and CDR2 is SYGVNS. Trimming removed 1 base at V and 1 base at J, with 10 bases between. The CDR3 consists of 15 residues. In DNA form, the CDR3 reads TGTGCCAGCAGTGAATCCGCGCTAACCCAAGAGACCCAGTACTTC. Protein product: CASSESALTQETQYF.

Turning to this clonotype: One end of the junction does not line up with germline, which may come from a read error. The chain carries TRBV3-1 and TRBJ2-7; tentative D call: TRBD2 (6 bases). Germline CDR1 and CDR2: LGHDT and YNNKEL (reference sequence). The CDR3 runs to 15 residues. The CDR3 DNA reads TGTGCCTGCAGCCAATTCGCTAGCGCCTTATACGAGCAGTACTTC. Translation gives CACSQFASALYEQYF.